The 19 T cell receptor beta chains below all came from one sample that was sequenced in a study of blood T cells in healthy people across ages. A second PCR, run for roughly 6 to 11 cycles, used a sample-barcoded 5' primer plus a J-beta primer mix. One entry per CDR3 protein results from TCRdb running MiXCR on the 5' RACE reads. The table records approximately 2,000,000 distinct CDR3 sequences, around 42% of them present only once. Sample: blood. The receptors shown here come from a human donor in good health.

The V call is TRBV6-2 or TRBV6-3, the J call TRBJ1-2; D is unresolved. Trimming pared 5 bases from V and 4 bases from J, leaving 8 bases between. CDR3 length: 12 amino acids. Per the germline V gene, CDR1 is MNHEY and CDR2 is SVGEGT. CDR3 in DNA: TGTGCCAGCAGTCACGGGGTCTATGGCTACACCTTC. Protein product: CASSHGVYGYTF.

This clonotype was observed once. The V and J genes are TRBV20-1 and TRBJ2-3; D uncertain. Germline values: CDR1 DFQATT, CDR2 SNEGSKA (reference sequence). V was shortened by 7 bases and J by 6 bases, with 14 bases between the two germline ends. CDR3 length: 12 amino acids. DNA of the CDR3: TGCAGTGAAAAGGCCACAGAGGATACGCAGTATTTT. Translating gives CSEKATEDTQYF.

J is TRBJ1-2 and V is TRBV27, with D tentatively TRBD1 (6 bases). CDR3 length: 16 amino acids. The germline V gene has CDR1 MNHEY and CDR2 SMNVEV (reference sequence). Deletions cut 4 bases from V and 1 base from J, with 16 bases between. The CDR3 is CASSSHGTTINYGYTF. The CDR3 DNA reads as TGTGCCAGCAGTTCGCACGGGACAACAATTAACTATGGCTACACCTTC.

This rearrangement joins TRBV12-3 or TRBV12-4 to TRBJ2-4, with TRBD1 as a possible D gene (5 bases). The closer fit of TRBJ2-7 to the DNA end suggests the J call may be wrong. The CDR3 has 12 amino acids. The CDR3 protein is CASSFVQGEQYF. CDR3 nucleotides: TGTGCCAGCAGTTTTGTCCAGGGCGAGCAGTACTTC.

For the CDR3, the DNA is TGTGCCACCGGTTGGGCGGGGGCCACAGATACGCAGTATTTT. Translation: CATGWAGATDTQYF. The rearrangement joins TRBV28 to TRBJ2-3; tentative D call: TRBD2 (7 bases). The germline V gene has CDR1 MDHEN and CDR2 SYDVKM. Trimming removed 10 bases from V and 2 bases from J, with 16 bases in between. This CDR3 is 14 amino acids long.

J is TRBJ2-2 and V is TRBV12-3 or TRBV12-4, with 10 positions matching TRBD1. After removal of 11 bases from V and 3 bases from J, the junction contained 3 bases not matched to a gene. The length of the CDR3 is 13 residues. The CDR3 DNA follows: TGTGCCGACAGGGGGCTGGACACCGGGGAGCTGTTTTTT. Translation: CADRGLDTGELFF.

The chain has TRBV7-3 and TRBJ2-3; 10 bases fit TRBD1. The CDR3 runs 16 residues. The germline V gene encodes CDR1 SGHTA and CDR2 FQGTGA. With 0 bases clipped from V and 5 bases from J, the junction kept 5 bases outside the gene matches. The CDR3 DNA follows: TGTGCCAGCAGCTTAACGTTGGGACAGGGGATAGATACGCAGTATTTT. Translating it yields CASSLTLGQGIDTQYF.

The V call is TRBV6-6, the J call TRBJ1-4; D not resolved. This CDR3 has 14 amino acids. Germline CDR1 MNHNY, CDR2 SVGAGI (reference sequence). V was cut by 0 bases and J by 8 bases, with 10 bases left in between. CDR3 nucleotide sequence: TGTGCCAGCAGTTACTCTCTCTCAAGGGAAAAACTGTTTTTT. This encodes CASSYSLSREKLFF.

The rearrangement uses TRBV20-1 and TRBJ2-1; the match to TRBD2 covers 11 bases. The ends lost 4 bases at V and 5 bases at J; junction bases unmatched: 7. CDR1 and CDR2 from the germline V gene are DFQATT and SNEGSKA (reference sequence). The CDR3 has 15 residues. DNA of the CDR3: TGCAGTGCTACCAATCTAGCGGGGGGCCACAATGAGCAGTTCTTC. Its translation is CSATNLAGGHNEQFF.

This clonotype was detected a few times. The chain has TRBV29-1 and TRBJ2-7; 11 positions match TRBD1. This CDR3 spans 12 amino acids. Germline trimming cut 7 bases from V and 5 bases from J; bases unmatched to any gene: 4. Germline V lookup: CDR1 SQVTM, CDR2 ANQGSEA. The CDR3 is CSAGTGGNEQYF. The CDR3 DNA reads as TGCAGCGCCGGGACAGGGGGGAACGAGCAGTACTTC.

V is TRBV5-1 and J is TRBJ1-2; no clear D. The CDR3 extends over 13 amino acids. Trimming stripped 5 bases from V and 4 bases from J, with 12 bases between. CDR1 and CDR2 from the germline V gene are SGHRS and YFSETQ. The CDR3 is CASSRGNLYGYTF. CDR3 DNA sequence: TGCGCCAGCAGTCGAGGGAATCTCTATGGCTACACCTTC.

This chain uses TRBV27 with TRBJ2-7, with D hard to call. The V gene's germline CDR1 is MNHEY and CDR2 SMNVEV (reference sequence). The CDR3 has 17 residues. V shed 0 bases and J shed 3 bases, with 18 bases lying between them. The CDR3 reads CASSLSMNRHRYYEQYF. In DNA form, the CDR3 reads TGTGCCAGCAGTTTATCGATGAACCGGCACAGATACTACGAGCAGTACTTC.

This sequence joins TRBV10-3 and TRBJ1-4; 7 bases fit TRBD1. V lost 6 bases and J lost 5; bases outside the gene matches: 6. Germline-derived CDR1 and CDR2 are ENHRY and SYGVKD. The CDR3 is 14 amino acids. CDR3 sequence: CAISEDRVNEKLFF. In nucleotides, the CDR3 is TGTGCCATCAGCGAAGACAGGGTAAATGAAAAACTGTTTTTT.

The CDR3 DNA follows: TGCAGTGCTAGAGCCCCGGGGGGGGTTACAGATACGCAGTATTTT. Protein product: CSARAPGGVTDTQYF. The chain has TRBV20-1 and TRBJ2-3; 8 nucleotides agree with TRBD2. The CDR3 sequence is 15 residues long. Losses at the gene ends were 1 base for V and 3 bases for J; bases not matched to a gene: 6. Germline lookup yields CDR1 DFQATT and CDR2 SNEGSKA (reference sequence).

V and J are TRBV20-1 and TRBJ1-5; D ambiguous. Deletions cut 4 bases from V and 0 bases from J, with 22 bases between. CDR1 DFQATT and CDR2 SNEGSKA come from the germline V gene (reference sequence). There are 18 residues in the CDR3. The CDR3 loop reads CSANPTPGADYSNQPQHF. As DNA, the CDR3 is TGCAGTGCTAACCCTACGCCGGGAGCGGATTATAGCAATCAGCCCCAGCATTTT.

This clonotype was seen more than once but under ten times. V gene TRBV9 combines with J gene TRBJ1-1; tentative D call: TRBD1 (5 bases). CDR3 length equals 14 residues. V dropped 3 bases and J dropped 1 base, with 10 bases sitting between them. Germline values: CDR1 SGDLS, CDR2 YYNGEE. The CDR3 sequence: CASSAPGQNTEAFF. The CDR3 bases are TGTGCCAGCAGCGCACCGGGGCAGAACACTGAAGCTTTCTTT.

This clonotype turned up a few times. V is TRBV14 and J is TRBJ1-1; a weak D match, TRBD1 (5 bases). This CDR3 comprises 14 residues. The V end lost 2 bases, the J end lost 4 bases, and 11 bases lay between the germline ends. CDR1 is SGHDN, CDR2 FVKESK, per germline. The CDR3: CASSQPGGGTEAFF. Here the CDR3 DNA reads TGTGCCAGCAGCCAACCTGGGGGGGGCACTGAAGCTTTCTTT.

The rearrangement uses TRBV7-2 and TRBJ1-2; TRBD1 matches 7 bases. After removal of 7 bases from V and 4 bases from J, the junction contained 9 bases not matched to a gene. The V gene's germline CDR1 is SGHTA and CDR2 FQGNSA. The CDR3 loop spans 14 amino acids. Written as DNA, the CDR3 is TGTGCCAGCACACTACTGGACAGGCCCTATGGCTACACCTTC. This encodes CASTLLDRPYGYTF.

This clonotype was seen ten or more times. The CDR3 sequence is CASSSNQALYGYTF. Here the CDR3 DNA reads TGTGCCAGCAGCTCTAATCAGGCTCTCTATGGCTACACCTTC. The J gene is TRBJ1-2, the V gene TRBV7-9; D is ambiguous. The CDR3 length is 14 residues. The germline gives CDR1 SEHNR, CDR2 FQNEAQ (reference sequence). V shed 4 bases and J shed 4 bases, with 13 bases lying between them.